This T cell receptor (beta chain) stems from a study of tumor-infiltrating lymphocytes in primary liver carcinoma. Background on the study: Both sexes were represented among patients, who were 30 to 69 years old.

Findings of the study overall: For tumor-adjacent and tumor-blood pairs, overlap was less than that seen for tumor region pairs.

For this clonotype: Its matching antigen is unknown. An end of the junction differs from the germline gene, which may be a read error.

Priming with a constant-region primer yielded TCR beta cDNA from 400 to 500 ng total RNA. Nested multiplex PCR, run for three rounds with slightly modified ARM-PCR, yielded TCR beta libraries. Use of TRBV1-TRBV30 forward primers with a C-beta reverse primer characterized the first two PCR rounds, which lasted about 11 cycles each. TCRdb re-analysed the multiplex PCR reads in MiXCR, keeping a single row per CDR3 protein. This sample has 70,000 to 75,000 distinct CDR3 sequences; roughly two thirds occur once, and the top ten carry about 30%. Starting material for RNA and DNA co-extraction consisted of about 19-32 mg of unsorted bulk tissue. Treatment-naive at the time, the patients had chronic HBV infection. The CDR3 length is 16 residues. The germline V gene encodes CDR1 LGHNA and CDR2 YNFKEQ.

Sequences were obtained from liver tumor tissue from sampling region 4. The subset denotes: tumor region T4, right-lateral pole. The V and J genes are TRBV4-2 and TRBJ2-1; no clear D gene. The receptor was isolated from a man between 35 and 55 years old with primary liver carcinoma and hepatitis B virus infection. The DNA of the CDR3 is TGTGCCAGTAGCCAAGAGGCCCGAGGCGGCTACAATGAGCTGTTCTTC. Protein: CASSQEARGGYNELFF.